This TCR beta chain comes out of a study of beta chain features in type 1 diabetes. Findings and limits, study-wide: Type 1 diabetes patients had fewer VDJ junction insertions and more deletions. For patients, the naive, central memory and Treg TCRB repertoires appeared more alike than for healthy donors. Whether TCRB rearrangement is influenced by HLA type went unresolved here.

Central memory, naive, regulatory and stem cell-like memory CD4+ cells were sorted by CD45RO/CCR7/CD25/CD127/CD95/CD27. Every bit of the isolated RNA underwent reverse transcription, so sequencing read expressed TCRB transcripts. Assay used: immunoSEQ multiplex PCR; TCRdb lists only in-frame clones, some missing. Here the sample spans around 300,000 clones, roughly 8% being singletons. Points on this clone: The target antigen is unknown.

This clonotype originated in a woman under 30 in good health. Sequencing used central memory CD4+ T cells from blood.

As DNA, the CDR3 is TGTGCCAGCTCACCACGGCAGATATCAACTAATGAAAAACTGTTTTTT. Residues: CASSPRQISTNEKLFF. The chain is built from TRBV18 and TRBJ1-4; D uncertain. CDR3 length equals 16 residues. From germline, CDR1 is KGHSH and CDR2 LQKENI. Deletions cut 1 base from V and 0 bases from J, with 9 bases between.